These 10 T cell receptor beta chains share one sample of origin, sequenced in a study of T-cell memory formation after mild COVID-19. TCRdb passed the 5' RACE reads through MiXCR, listing each CDR3 protein once. The table shows over 450,000 distinct CDR3 sequences, with about a fifth occurring only once. Specimen: PBMCs or a T cell subset sorted from them (not recorded which). These TCRs come from an adult woman who had mild COVID-19 (a few samples of this study predate the infection). Cell type and time point are not known.

This chain uses TRBV11-3 with TRBJ2-2, with D uncertain. The V end lost 3 bases, the J end lost 0 bases, and 8 bases lay between the germline ends. This CDR3 contains 15 residues. Germline loops: CDR1 SGHNT, CDR2 YENEEA. The CDR3 DNA is TGTGCCAGCAGCTTGGGGTTCGCGAACACCGGGGAGCTGTTTTTT. It is translated as CASSLGFANTGELFF.

The V call is TRBV7-9, the J call TRBJ2-7; D gene ambiguous. The CDR3 covers 15 residues. The V end lost 1 base, the J end lost 1 base, and 11 bases lay between the germline ends. The germline V gene encodes CDR1 SEHNR and CDR2 FQNEAQ (reference sequence). Here the CDR3 DNA reads TGTGCCAGCAGCTTAGACCCCACCAGTTCCTACGAGCAGTACTTC. This sequence encodes CASSLDPTSSYEQYF.

This sequence joins TRBV20-1 and TRBJ2-1, with 7 bases aligning to TRBD2. Trimming removed 1 base from V and 0 bases from J; junction bases left unmatched: 3. Germline CDR1 DFQATT, CDR2 SNEGSKA (reference sequence). This CDR3 region has 15 residues. CDR3 protein: CSARGEGTSYNEQFF. DNA of the CDR3: TGCAGTGCTAGAGGGGAGGGGACCTCCTACAATGAGCAGTTCTTC.

This clonotype occurred many times. The gene calls are TRBV20-1 and TRBJ2-7, with D perhaps matching TRBD1 (6 bases). The germline gives CDR1 DFQATT, CDR2 SNEGSKA (reference sequence). CDR3 length: 13 amino acids. Trimming pared 1 base from V and 2 bases from J, leaving 9 bases between. CDR3 nucleotide sequence: TGCAGTGCTAGAGGGAAGGGGGCCTACGAGCAGTACTTC. Its translation: CSARGKGAYEQYF.

This clonotype has more than one count but fewer than ten. The V gene is TRBV2, the J gene TRBJ2-1, with TRBD2 as a possible D gene (6 bases). Trimming pared 7 bases from V and 2 bases from J, leaving 9 bases between. Germline CDR1 reads SNHLY; CDR2 reads FYNNEI. The CDR3 spans 13 residues. CDR3 residues: CASMGGTYNEQFF. CDR3 nucleotides: TGTGCCAGCATGGGCGGGACCTACAATGAGCAGTTCTTC.

The chain uses TRBV7-9 and TRBJ2-5, with D perhaps matching TRBD2 (6 bases). Trimming left V 0 bases short and J 1 base short, with 9 bases between. The germline V gene has CDR1 SEHNR and CDR2 FQNEAQ (reference sequence). This CDR3 comprises 15 residues. The CDR3 spells CASSLARDFQETQYF. Here the CDR3 DNA reads TGTGCCAGCAGCTTAGCCCGGGACTTCCAAGAGACCCAGTACTTC. Drawing the rest from reference TRBV7-9 and TRBJ2-5, the complete variable domain is DTGVSQNPRHKITKRGQNVTFRCDPISEHNRLYWYRQTLGQGPEFLTYFQNEAQLEKSRLLSDRFSAERPKGSFSTLEIQRTEQGDSAMYLCASSLARDFQETQYFGPGTRLLVL.

The chain couples TRBV7-2 to TRBJ2-2, with no clear D. V lost 1 base and J lost 11, with 8 bases in between. This CDR3 contains 12 residues. The germline V gene encodes CDR1 SGHTA and CDR2 FQGNSA. CDR3 sequence reads: CASSLVNTELFF. In DNA, the CDR3 is TGTGCCAGCAGCTTAGTGAACACCGAGCTGTTTTTT.

The V gene is TRBV5-5, the J gene TRBJ2-7; TRBD2 might be the D (5 bases). Germline CDR1 is SGHKS and CDR2 is YYEKEE (reference sequence). The CDR3 contains 15 residues. V shed 0 bases and J shed 2 bases, with 12 bases lying between them. Written as DNA, the CDR3 is TGTGCCAGCAGCTTGGTTTCAGGAGGACCCTACGAGCAGTACTTC. Translation gives CASSLVSGGPYEQYF.

V is TRBV3-1 and J is TRBJ2-5, with TRBD1 matching 10 bases. Germline loops: CDR1 LGHDT, CDR2 YNNKEL (reference sequence). J was trimmed by 1 base and V by 4 bases; bases with no gene match: 6. CDR3 length: 16 amino acids. CDR3 sequence: CASSRRQGASQETQYF. In DNA form, the CDR3 reads TGTGCCAGCAGCCGTCGACAGGGGGCGAGCCAAGAGACCCAGTACTTC.

This clonotype occurred a few times. This chain uses TRBV6-5 with TRBJ2-3; TRBD2 matches 10 bases. CDR1 is MNHEY and CDR2 is SVGAGI in the germline V gene. The trim removed 6 bases at V and 6 bases at J, leaving 9 bases unmatched. The CDR3 loop spans 15 amino acids. The CDR3 sequence is CASRFKTSGWDTQYF. CDR3 DNA sequence: TGTGCCAGCAGATTCAAGACTAGCGGGTGGGATACGCAGTATTTT.